The 27 T cell receptor beta chains listed next were all sequenced from one sample in a study of T cells after yellow fever vaccination. One entry per CDR3 protein, called by TCRdb with MiXCR from the 5' RACE reads. This table holds a few hundred thousand distinct CDR3 sequences, 7.5% to 9% found once. Specimen: CD4+ T cells sorted from PBMCs, collected 5 days after the yellow fever booster vaccination. The receptors were gathered from a man aged 18 to 30 who received the YFV17D yellow fever vaccine.

This clonotype was counted a few times. This chain joins TRBV12-3 or TRBV12-4 and TRBJ1-4; 7 bases are shared with TRBD1. V lost 4 bases and J lost 8; bases outside the gene matches: 7. The CDR3 is 14 residues long. Written as DNA, the CDR3 is TGTGCCAGCAGTTACCGGGACAGAGGGGAAAAACTGTTTTTT. Translating gives CASSYRDRGEKLFF.

A few counts support this clonotype. The rearrangement uses TRBV19 and TRBJ2-4, with D unresolved. The germline gives CDR1 LNHDA, CDR2 SQIVND (reference sequence). This CDR3 contains 12 residues. Trimming stripped 3 bases from V and 5 bases from J, with 5 bases between. CDR3 amino acids: CASSIRENIQYF. The CDR3 coding sequence is TGTGCCAGTAGTATTCGAGAAAACATTCAGTACTTC.

This chain joins TRBV27 and TRBJ2-1; D gene ambiguous. Germline V gene lookup returns CDR1 MNHEY and CDR2 SMNVEV (reference sequence). The CDR3 runs to 17 residues. V lost 11 bases and J lost 5, with 28 bases in between. The CDR3 sequence: CAASAGPSFSVDNEQFF. CDR3 sequence (DNA): TGTGCCGCCAGCGCTGGGCCCTCCTTTTCTGTGGACAATGAGCAGTTCTTC.

This rearrangement joins TRBV7-2 to TRBJ1-2, with D perhaps TRBD1 (6 bases). V lost 3 bases to trimming and J lost 5 bases, with 16 bases between them. This CDR3 spans 15 amino acids. Germline-derived CDR1 and CDR2 are SGHTA and FQGNSA. The DNA for the CDR3 is TGTGCCAGCAGCTTGTTGTCAGGGGCAGGGTATGGCTACACCTTC. It yields the protein CASSLLSGAGYGYTF.

This clonotype was seen more than once but under ten times. This rearrangement joins TRBV2 to TRBJ2-3, with unresolved D. V lost 6 bases and J 6 bases, leaving 13 bases between the germline ends. This CDR3 contains 13 residues. The germline V gene encodes CDR1 SNHLY and CDR2 FYNNEI. In DNA form, the CDR3 reads TGTGCCAGCAGCCCCTACTGGCACGATACGCAGTATTTT. It yields the protein CASSPYWHDTQYF.

This clonotype was observed at least ten times. The chain has TRBV12-3 or TRBV12-4 and TRBJ2-3, with 8 bases aligning to TRBD2. This CDR3 spans 14 amino acids. The V segment lost 7 bases and the J segment 0 bases; nucleotides outside the gene matches: 3. CDR3 sequence (DNA): TGTGCCAGCAACCTAGCGGGTAGCACAGATACGCAGTATTTT. Protein: CASNLAGSTDTQYF.

At least ten counts were recorded for this clonotype. This sequence joins TRBV11-2 and TRBJ2-3; maybe TRBD2 (5 bases). The CDR3 is made up of 13 amino acids. V was pared by 0 bases and J by 11 bases, with 12 bases between. CDR1 is SGHAT and CDR2 is FQNNGV in the germline V gene. DNA of the CDR3: TGTGCCAGCAGCTTAGATCAGCGACGGGGGCAGTATTTT. It yields the protein CASSLDQRRGQYF.

The chain combines TRBV12-5 with TRBJ2-1; TRBD2 matches 10 bases. The V gene's germline CDR1 is LGHNT and CDR2 FRNRAP. J gave up 7 bases and V 7 bases, and 13 bases lay outside the gene matches. The CDR3 is 16 amino acids. The CDR3 DNA is TGTGCTAGTGCACAACACATCCTAGCGGGGGTAAATGAGCAGTTCTTC. Translating gives CASAQHILAGVNEQFF.

This clonotype has ten or more counts. The V and J genes are TRBV5-1 and TRBJ1-1; D gene ambiguous. Germline V gives CDR1 SGHRS, CDR2 YFSETQ. V lost 1 base, J lost 1 base, and 8 bases lay in between. The CDR3 sequence is 14 residues long. Here the CDR3 reads CASSLLQANTEAFF. The CDR3 DNA sequence: TGCGCCAGCAGCTTGTTACAAGCGAACACTGAAGCTTTCTTT.

V gene TRBV7-9 combines with J gene TRBJ2-3; 7 bases agree with TRBD1. J was trimmed by 0 bases and V by 5 bases; bases with no gene match: 11. Per the germline V gene, CDR1 is SEHNR and CDR2 is FQNEAQ (reference sequence). The CDR3 runs 17 residues. CDR3 coding DNA: TGTGCCAGCAGCCTCGACAGGGTTGGAATAAGCACAGATACGCAGTATTTT. It specifies CASSLDRVGISTDTQYF.

This clonotype was recorded at least ten times. The gene calls are TRBV3-1 and TRBJ2-1; D remains unclear. The CDR3 covers 14 residues. V was clipped by 0 bases and J by 6 bases, with 9 bases between them. Germline V gene sequence: CDR1 LGHDT, CDR2 YNNKEL (reference sequence). The CDR3 here is CASSQEAQFNEQFF. CDR3 in DNA: TGTGCCAGCAGCCAAGAAGCCCAGTTCAATGAGCAGTTCTTC.

J is TRBJ1-3 and V is TRBV27, with no clear D. The CDR3 covers 14 residues. V gave up 7 bases and J gave up 0 bases, with 10 bases separating them. Germline lookup yields CDR1 MNHEY and CDR2 SMNVEV (reference sequence). CDR3 loop: CASMEAYSGNTIYF. The CDR3 bases are TGTGCCAGCATGGAGGCTTACTCTGGAAACACCATATATTTT.

CDR3 sequence reads: CASSSMDRSYEQYF. The CDR3 DNA is TGTGCCAGCAGCTCAATGGACAGGTCCTACGAGCAGTACTTC. V gene TRBV7-2 combines with J gene TRBJ2-7; 7 bases are shared with TRBD1. The CDR3 length is 14 residues. The germline V gene encodes CDR1 SGHTA and CDR2 FQGNSA. The V gene end was trimmed by 4 bases and the J gene end by 1 base; junction bases not matched to a gene: 4.

This clonotype appeared a few times. The rearrangement uses TRBV9 and TRBJ2-7; D remains unclear. The CDR3 loop spans 14 amino acids. Trimming cost V 4 bases and J 5 bases, with 16 bases left between them. Germline V gene data show CDR1 as SGDLS and CDR2 as YYNGEE. The CDR3 here is CASSPLSSNDEQYF. Written as DNA, the CDR3 is TGTGCCAGCAGCCCTTTAAGTAGCAATGACGAGCAGTACTTC.

The CDR3 nucleotides are TGCGCCAGCAGCTTGGGGGGGCGCAATACAGATACGCAGTATTTT. Translation: CASSLGGRNTDTQYF. This chain joins TRBV5-1 and TRBJ2-3; D is possibly TRBD1 (6 bases). V was pared by 0 bases and J by 3 bases, with 11 bases between. Germline lookup yields CDR1 SGHRS and CDR2 YFSETQ. This CDR3 region has 15 residues.

V usage is TRBV5-6 and J usage is TRBJ1-1; unclear D gene. This CDR3 spans 11 amino acids. In germline, CDR1 is SGHDT, CDR2 YYEEEE. V lost 5 bases to trimming and J lost 4 bases, with 6 bases between them. The CDR3 DNA sequence: TGTGCCAGCAGTCGATCCACTGAAGCTTTCTTT. Translation: CASSRSTEAFF.

This clonotype appeared a few times. This chain connects TRBV5-5 to TRBJ2-1; 7 nucleotides match TRBD2. Germline trimming cut 4 bases from V and 4 bases from J; bases unmatched to any gene: 5. The CDR3 length is 14 residues. Germline loops: CDR1 SGHKS, CDR2 YYEKEE (reference sequence). For the CDR3, the DNA is TGTGCCAGCAGCGGGGGTAGCGGGTACAATGAGCAGTTCTTC. Amino acid sequence: CASSGGSGYNEQFF.

This rearrangement joins TRBV6-6 to TRBJ2-7; D gene ambiguous. CDR1 and CDR2 from the germline V gene are MNHNY and SVGAGI (reference sequence). V was clipped by 2 bases and J by 11 bases, with 22 bases between them. The CDR3 runs 15 residues. The CDR3 nucleotides read TGTGCCAGCAGTTACCAAGGGTCTGCTGGGGTGGTGGAGTACGTC. This sequence encodes CASSYQGSAGVVEYV.

This clonotype was counted between two and nine times. The J gene is TRBJ1-6, the V gene TRBV2; TRBD1 matches at 8 bases. The junction had 2 bases not matched to a gene; V was cut back by 4 bases and J by 3 bases. Germline CDR1 and CDR2: SNHLY and FYNNEI. The CDR3 loop spans 15 amino acids. The CDR3 nucleotides read TGTGCCAGCAGTGGACAGGGGAACTATAATTCACCCCTCCACTTT. It translates to CASSGQGNYNSPLHF.

V usage is TRBV11-2 and J usage is TRBJ2-1; 10 bases are shared with TRBD1. There are 13 residues in the CDR3. The germline CDR1 and CDR2 sequences are SGHAT and FQNNGV. The V gene end was trimmed by 5 bases and the J gene end by 9 bases; junction bases not matched to a gene: 4. CDR3 coding DNA: TGTGCCAGCAGCCGGGACAGGGGCACTGAGCAGTTCTTC. This codes for CASSRDRGTEQFF.

Many counts were recorded for this clonotype. The gene calls are TRBV2 and TRBJ1-1, with D perhaps TRBD1 (5 bases). The germline V and J ends were trimmed by 0 bases and 4 bases, with 9 bases remaining between them. The germline gives CDR1 SNHLY, CDR2 FYNNEI. CDR3 length: 14 amino acids. The CDR3 loop is CASSEARGATEAFF. As DNA, the CDR3 is TGTGCCAGCAGTGAAGCGCGCGGGGCCACTGAAGCTTTCTTT.

This clonotype came up many times. V gene TRBV7-9 combines with J gene TRBJ2-7, with 9 bases lining up with TRBD1. Looked up from germline, CDR1 is SEHNR and CDR2 is FQNEAQ (reference sequence). With V trimmed by 4 bases and J by 3 bases, 4 bases remained unmatched. The CDR3 has 14 residues. The CDR3: CASSSWTGVYEQYF. CDR3 DNA: TGTGCCAGCAGCTCCTGGACAGGGGTCTACGAGCAGTACTTC. Variable domain in full (rest from reference TRBV7-9 and TRBJ2-7): DTGVSQNPRHKITKRGQNVTFRCDPISEHNRLYWYRQTLGQGPEFLTYFQNEAQLEKSRLLSDRFSAERPKGSFSTLEIQRTEQGDSAMYLCASSSWTGVYEQYFGPGTRLTVT.

There are a few counts of this clonotype. The chain employs TRBV24-1 and TRBJ2-2; D possibly matches TRBD1 or TRBD2 (5 bases each). CDR1 and CDR2 (germline): KGHDR, SFDVKD. The CDR3 covers 16 residues. V dropped 3 bases and J dropped 3 bases, with 13 bases sitting between them. The CDR3 DNA reads as TGTGCCACCAGTGATCGTGAGCGGACATACACCGGGGAGCTGTTTTTT. Amino acids: CATSDRERTYTGELFF.

This clonotype was counted many times. The chain joins TRBV4-3 to TRBJ1-5; possible D gene TRBD1, 5 bases. Trimming removed 0 bases from V and 4 bases from J, with 10 bases in between. The CDR3 consists of 15 residues. Germline V lookup: CDR1 LGHNA, CDR2 YSLEER. The CDR3 is CASSQDGGRNQPQHF. CDR3 nucleotide sequence: TGCGCCAGCAGCCAAGATGGGGGGAGAAATCAGCCCCAGCATTTT.

This clonotype is medium-sized (0.01 to 0.1%) within its sample. The gene calls are TRBV7-8 and TRBJ2-3; TRBD2 matches at 14 bases. The CDR3 consists of 17 residues. Germline CDR1 reads SGHVS; CDR2 reads FQNEAQ. The junction had 6 bases not matched to a gene; V was cut back by 5 bases and J by 2 bases. CDR3 DNA sequence: TGTGCCAGCAGCCCGGGGACTAGCGGGGGACTCACAGATACGCAGTATTTT. Translation: CASSPGTSGGLTDTQYF.

The table lists this clonotype with a few counts. This chain uses TRBV6-2 or TRBV6-3 with TRBJ1-5; no clear D gene. Trimming left V 5 bases short and J 2 bases short, with 13 bases between. The CDR3 is 15 residues long. Germline CDR1 reads MNHEY; CDR2 reads SVGEGT. Here the CDR3 reads CASSKEALGNQPQHF. CDR3 DNA sequence: TGTGCCAGCAGTAAGGAGGCCCTTGGCAATCAGCCCCAGCATTTT.

This clonotype was counted a few times. The chain couples TRBV6-5 to TRBJ1-2; no definite D call. The CDR3 is 12 residues long. Per the germline V gene, CDR1 is MNHEY and CDR2 is SVGAGI. Trimming removed 8 bases from V and 7 bases from J, with 14 bases in between. CDR3 amino acids: CASRRPSGGYTF. CDR3 bases: TGTGCCAGCCGACGACCGAGCGGTGGCTACACCTTC.